Each of the 21 T cell receptor beta chains below was sequenced from the same sample in a study of blood T cell repertoires in COVID-19. Sequencing was performed with immunoSEQ multiplex PCR; in TCRdb, only in-frame clones are kept and a portion is missing. The sample has roughly 250,000 clones, 70% to 90% seen once. Sequences were obtained from PBMCs or T cells enriched from blood (not recorded which). The receptors here all came from a woman under 40 who had recovered from COVID-19.

This chain uses TRBV7-9 with TRBJ1-3; D is unclear. V was clipped by 2 bases and J by 0 bases, with 11 bases between them. The V gene's germline CDR1 is SEHNR and CDR2 FQNEAQ (reference sequence). The CDR3 is made up of 16 amino acids. The CDR3 nucleotides read TGTGCCAGCAGCTTAAGAGGCCCAAGCTCTGGAAACACCATATATTTT. It is translated as CASSLRGPSSGNTIYF.

This chain uses TRBV11-2 with TRBJ2-2; 10 nucleotides agree with TRBD1. The germline V gene encodes CDR1 SGHAT and CDR2 FQNNGV. The CDR3 is 19 residues long. V gave up 0 bases and J gave up 1 base; unmatched junction bases: 8. The CDR3 here is CASSLDPGTGVRNTGELFF. The CDR3 bases are TGTGCCAGCAGCTTAGACCCCGGGACAGGGGTAAGGAACACCGGGGAGCTGTTTTTT.

The genes are TRBV29-1 and TRBJ1-3; TRBD1 matches 7 bases. V shed 7 bases, J shed 2 bases, and the junction held 2 bases outside the gene matches. Per the germline V gene, CDR1 is SQVTM and CDR2 is ANQGSEA. The CDR3 is 12 amino acids. This CDR3 is CSGGGAGNTIYF. The CDR3, as DNA: TGCAGCGGAGGGGGCGCTGGAAACACCATATATTTT.

In regard to this clone: The sample contains more than one DNA sequence encoding this CDR3. The rearrangement uses TRBV19 and TRBJ2-3; 12 bases are shared with TRBD2. The J segment lost 0 bases and the V segment lost 3 bases, leaving 1 base of the junction unmatched. Germline V gives CDR1 LNHDA, CDR2 SQIVND (reference sequence). The CDR3 extends over 16 amino acids. The CDR3 region has the DNA TGTGCCAGTAGTATTGGGACTAGCGGGAGCACAGATACGCAGTATTTT. Translating gives CASSIGTSGSTDTQYF.

The chain couples TRBV29-1 to TRBJ1-2, with D possibly TRBD1 on 6 matching bases. The CDR3 length is 12 residues. Between the trimmed V and J ends, which lost 5 bases and 7 bases, there was a span of 14 bases. CDR1 is SQVTM, CDR2 ANQGSEA, per germline. The CDR3 loop is CSVLQGSGGYTF. Written as DNA, the CDR3 is TGCAGCGTTCTACAGGGTTCGGGTGGCTACACCTTC.

In this sample, this clone turned up once. The rearrangement uses TRBV28 and TRBJ2-1; TRBD2 agrees at 9 bases. Germline CDR1 and CDR2: MDHEN and SYDVKM. This CDR3 region has 16 residues. J lost 2 bases, V lost 7 bases, and 9 bases had no gene match. CDR3 region: CASTLSTSGPYNEQFF. In DNA, the CDR3 is TGTGCCAGCACCCTATCGACTAGCGGTCCCTACAATGAGCAGTTCTTC.

The rearrangement links TRBV24-1 to TRBJ2-7; tentative D call: TRBD1 (5 bases). V was clipped by 5 bases and J by 7 bases, with 17 bases between them. CDR1 is KGHDR, CDR2 SFDVKD, per germline. The CDR3 loop spans 14 amino acids. In DNA, the CDR3 is TGTGCCACCAGTGCGCATGGACAACCAGAGGAGCAGTACTTC. This gives the protein CATSAHGQPEEQYF.

The CDR3 nucleotides are TGTGCCAGCAGTTTATCAAGGCGGGGGAGTACCAAGAGGACCCAGTACTTC. This codes for CASSLSRRGSTKRTQYF. The chain has TRBV27 and TRBJ2-5; 7 bases align to TRBD2. The CDR3 totals 17 residues. V was clipped by 0 bases and J by 7 bases; unmatched bases: 14. Germline loops: CDR1 MNHEY, CDR2 SMNVEV (reference sequence).

The chain employs TRBV1 and TRBJ2-5; the DNA was not used to check the table's D call, TRBD2. TRBV1 is classified as a pseudogene. The CDR3 length is 18 residues. CDR3 sequence (DNA): TGCACCAGCAGCCAAGACCTAGCGGGAGGGCCAAAGGAGAAGACCCAGTACTTC. Translated: CTSSQDLAGGPKEKTQYF.

This chain links TRBV7-8 with TRBJ1-2; 7 bases match TRBD1. There are 15 residues in the CDR3. In germline, CDR1 is SGHVS, CDR2 FQNEAQ. The V gene end was trimmed by 6 bases and the J gene end by 4 bases; junction bases not matched to a gene: 11. In DNA form, the CDR3 reads TGTGCCAGCAGTATAGACAGGGTATTTGGCTATGGCTACACCTTC. Translated, it gives CASSIDRVFGYGYTF.

This clone was seen a single time. This chain uses TRBV7-2 with TRBJ1-1, with D perhaps matching TRBD1 (5 bases). The CDR3 covers 16 residues. V shed 3 bases and J shed 1 base, with 15 bases lying between them. Germline-derived CDR1 and CDR2 are SGHTA and FQGNSA. CDR3 sequence reads: CASSFTRWGRNTEAFF. CDR3 coding DNA: TGTGCCAGCAGCTTCACTCGGTGGGGCAGGAACACTGAAGCTTTCTTT.

V is TRBV7-3 and J is TRBJ2-1, with 10 bases fitting TRBD2. Trimming cost V 5 bases and J 7 bases; bases outside gene matches: 8. CDR1 SGHTA and CDR2 FQGTGA come from the germline V gene. CDR3 length: 15 residues. DNA of the CDR3: TGTGCCAGCAGCCCCAGCGGGAGGGGCCGAAATGAGCAGTTCTTC. Translation: CASSPSGRGRNEQFF.

The gene calls are TRBV6-5 and TRBJ1-2, with 7 positions matching TRBD1. Trimming cost V 2 bases and J 2 bases; bases outside gene matches: 8. CDR1 is MNHEY, CDR2 SVGAGI, per germline. The CDR3 runs to 16 residues. The CDR3 region is CASSYRGTDVNYGYTF. The CDR3 DNA reads TGTGCCAGCAGTTACAGAGGGACAGACGTGAACTATGGCTACACCTTC.

J is TRBJ1-3 and V is TRBV2; 7 bases are shared with TRBD1. Germline CDR1 reads SNHLY; CDR2 reads FYNNEI. CDR3 size: 15 residues. Unmatched junction bases numbered 9, after V lost 6 bases and J lost 4 bases. The CDR3 DNA sequence: TGTGCCAGCAGGGCGGAGGGGGCGTTCGGAAACACCATATATTTT. Its protein is CASRAEGAFGNTIYF.

V usage is TRBV19 and J usage is TRBJ1-5; unclear D gene. The germline V gene has CDR1 LNHDA and CDR2 SQIVND (reference sequence). The V end was cut by 3 bases, the J end by 2 bases, with 11 bases between. The CDR3 runs 15 residues. In nucleotides, the CDR3 is TGTGCCAGTAGTATCGAGGGCACCGGCAATCAGCCCCAGCATTTT. Its translation is CASSIEGTGNQPQHF. Variable domain in full (rest from reference TRBV19 and TRBJ1-5): DGGITQSPKYLFRKEGQNVTLSCEQNLNHDAMYWYRQDPGQGLRLIYYSQIVNDFQKGDIAEGYSVSREKKESFPLTVTSAQKNPTAFYLCASSIEGTGNQPQHFGDGTRLSIL.

V usage is TRBV28 and J usage is TRBJ2-5; D is ambiguous. The CDR3 has 18 amino acids. Trimming stripped 6 bases from V and 1 base from J, with 24 bases between. The germline V gene has CDR1 MDHEN and CDR2 SYDVKM. DNA of the CDR3: TGTGCCAGCAGGACACGACCGACCCTCAGTCGAACCCAAGAGACCCAGTACTTC. Protein sequence: CASRTRPTLSRTQETQYF.

The chain joins TRBV20-1 to TRBJ2-7; D not certain. Trimming removed 7 bases at V and 8 bases at J, with 15 bases between. The CDR3 sequence is 11 residues long. Germline CDR1 is DFQATT and CDR2 is SNEGSKA (reference sequence). In DNA, the CDR3 is TGCAGTGGTGTCCTAGGCTATCAGCAGTACTTC. It translates to CSGVLGYQQYF.

The chain uses TRBV11-3 and TRBJ2-3; possibly TRBD2 for D (6 bases). This CDR3 has 14 residues. V lost 5 bases and J lost 5, with 14 bases in between. Germline V gene sequence: CDR1 SGHNT, CDR2 YENEEA. The CDR3: CASSQGLIEDTQYF. The CDR3 DNA sequence: TGTGCCAGCAGCCAGGGACTTATAGAAGATACGCAGTATTTT.

This rearrangement joins TRBV29-1 to TRBJ1-2; D is unclear. The CDR3 is 12 residues long. Germline CDR1 SQVTM, CDR2 ANQGSEA. V lost 6 bases, J lost 8 bases, and 16 bases lay in between. In nucleotides, the CDR3 is TGCAGCGTCCGAAGGATTTCAGGAGGCTACACCTTC. Encoded protein: CSVRRISGGYTF.

This clone occurred once. The chain has TRBV15 and TRBJ1-3; D is undetermined. This CDR3 is built from 14 residues. The germline V gene has CDR1 LNHNV and CDR2 YYDKDF (reference sequence). V gave up 0 bases and J gave up 3 bases, with 6 bases separating them. The CDR3 sequence is CATSRDRFGNTIYF. For the CDR3, the DNA is TGTGCCACCAGCAGAGATCGGTTTGGAAACACCATATATTTT.

The genes are TRBV2 and TRBJ2-3, with D perhaps TRBD2 (5 bases). The CDR3 runs 14 residues. The V gene lost 7 bases and the J gene lost 6 bases, with 17 bases spanning the gap. Germline V gene sequence: CDR1 SNHLY, CDR2 FYNNEI. The CDR3 DNA reads as TGTGCCAGCAAGGAGGCTACCCCTAGGGATACGCAGTATTTT. Its translation is CASKEATPRDTQYF.